This TCR beta chain is from a study of blood T cell repertoires in COVID-19. For the study at large: Samples of COVID-19 (acute and convalescent) were obtained from the United States, Italy and Spain. PBMCs, B-cell-depleted T cells, or T cells were the source of the cDNA or gDNA that made up the material.

Per the study methods: Estimation of nucleated cell counts relied on the amplification of reference gene primers. Sequencing used immunoSEQ multiplex PCR; TCRdb keeps in-frame clones, though not all of them. V, J and clone size reflect that table, while D and trimming were determined from the DNA. The sample yields about 200,000 clones, around nine tenths seen once. V was clipped by 4 bases and J by 5 bases, with 14 bases between them. Germline V CDR1 and CDR2: SGHAT, FQNNGV. CDR3 size: 14 residues. The clonotype originates from a man aged 55 to 70 who had recovered from COVID-19. The V gene is TRBV11-2, the J gene TRBJ1-1; tentative D call: TRBD1 (6 bases). Sample: peripheral blood. The CDR3 spells CASSSTGMGTEAFF. The CDR3 coding sequence is TGTGCCAGCAGCTCCACAGGGATGGGTACTGAAGCTTTCTTT. Supplemented by reference TRBV11-2 and TRBJ1-1, the full variable domain reads EAGVAQSPRYKIIEKRQSVAFWCNPISGHATLYWYQQILGQGPKLLIQFQNNGVVDDSQLPKDRFSAERLKGVDSTLKIQPAKLEDSAVYLCASSSTGMGTEAFFGQGTRLTVV.